A single sample is the source of the 8 T cell receptor beta chains below, sequenced in a study of blood T cell repertoires in COVID-19. Repertoires were generated with immunoSEQ multiplex PCR, while TCRdb's copy carries only in-frame clones and drops some. The data hold 250,000 or so clones, with roughly four fifths observed a single time. Sequenced sample: peripheral blood. The receptor set was obtained from a woman older than 75 with acute or convalescent COVID-19.

The chain recombines TRBV25-1 with TRBJ1-4, with D perhaps TRBD1 (5 bases). Per the germline V gene, CDR1 is MGHDK and CDR2 is SYGVNS. Trimming removed 3 bases at V and 7 bases at J, with 18 bases between. This CDR3 spans 16 amino acids. The CDR3 here is CASSDLGTAGSEKLFF. The CDR3 DNA is TGTGCCAGCAGTGACCTAGGGACCGCGGGGAGTGAAAAACTGTTTTTT.

The chain recombines TRBV27 with TRBJ2-7; a possible D gene is TRBD1 (6 bases). CDR3 length: 15 residues. Germline V gives CDR1 MNHEY, CDR2 SMNVEV (reference sequence). V lost 5 bases, J lost 4 bases, and 18 bases lay in between. Here the CDR3 reads CASSPTGIGSYEQYF. DNA for the CDR3: TGTGCCAGCAGTCCTACAGGGATAGGGTCGTACGAGCAGTACTTC.

The table lists this clone with a count of one. The V call is TRBV28, the J call TRBJ2-3; D is unresolved. In germline, CDR1 is MDHEN, CDR2 SYDVKM. This CDR3 spans 13 amino acids. Between the trimmed V and J ends, which lost 4 bases and 4 bases, there was a span of 9 bases. CDR3 residues: CASSSLMPDTQYF. CDR3 bases: TGTGCCAGCAGTTCCCTAATGCCAGATACGCAGTATTTT.

The chain carries TRBV6-5 and TRBJ2-3; a possible D gene is TRBD2 (5 bases). V lost 0 bases to trimming and J lost 3 bases, with 13 bases between them. Germline V lookup: CDR1 MNHEY, CDR2 SVGAGI. The CDR3 has 16 amino acids. CDR3 in amino acids: CASSYSRAGLTDTQYF. DNA for the CDR3: TGTGCCAGCAGTTACTCGAGGGCAGGCCTAACAGATACGCAGTATTTT.

In regard to this clone: Possible read error: a much larger clone is one base away. The chain combines TRBV7-9 with TRBJ1-1; the D is unclear. The germline CDR1 and CDR2 sequences are SEHNR and FQNEAQ (reference sequence). The CDR3 extends over 13 amino acids. Trimming removed 1 base from V and 5 bases from J, with 8 bases in between. The CDR3 region has the DNA TGTGCCAGCAGCTTAGGGTCGGGGACTGAAGCTTTCTTT. It encodes CASSLGSGTEAFF.

The rearrangement links TRBV29-1 to TRBJ2-1, with 9 positions matching TRBD2. The CDR3 spans 18 residues. Germline CDR1 and CDR2: SQVTM and ANQGSEA. Losses at the gene ends were 1 base for V and 0 bases for J; bases not matched to a gene: 10. CDR3 protein: CSVEGGRLAGTSYNEQFF. The CDR3, as DNA: TGCAGCGTTGAAGGGGGAAGGCTAGCGGGAACCTCCTACAATGAGCAGTTCTTC.

This clone was detected once. The chain recombines TRBV18 with TRBJ2-7, with 14 bases identical to TRBD2. The junction had 6 bases not matched to a gene; V was cut back by 3 bases and J by 5 bases. Per germline, CDR1 KGHSH and CDR2 LQKENI. The CDR3 is 16 residues long. CDR3 nucleotides: TGTGCCAGCTCACCGTTAGGGACTAGCGGGAGCAACGAGCAGTACTTC. Amino acid sequence: CASSPLGTSGSNEQYF.

The V and J genes are TRBV5-4 and TRBJ2-6; TRBD1 matches 9 bases. Germline lookup yields CDR1 SGHNT and CDR2 YYREEE (reference sequence). CDR3 length: 16 amino acids. The V and J ends lost 4 bases and 2 bases, in that order; junction bases with no gene match: 4. For the CDR3, the DNA is TGTGCCAGCAGCGCTAGGGACAGGGCTGGGGCCAACGTCCTGACTTTC. Its protein product is CASSARDRAGANVLTF. The whole variable domain, remainder taken from reference TRBV5-4 and TRBJ2-6, is ETGVTQSPTHLIKTRGQQVTLRCSSQSGHNTVSWYQQALGQGPQFIFQYYREEENGRGNFPPRFSGLQFPNYSSELNVNALELDDSALYLCASSARDRAGANVLTFGAGSRLTVL.